The TCR beta chain described here comes from a study of control samples from healthy donors and cancer patients. Clones were sequenced by immunoSEQ multiplex PCR, and TCRdb holds only the in-frame ones, with some missing. The table includes more than 95,000 clones, 85% to 90% detected once. The source material was PBMCs. This TCR derives from a man in his sixties with lung cancer.

CDR3 bases: TGTGCCAGCAGTGATCAAGACCTCGACGACGAGCAGTACTTC. Translated: CASSDQDLDDEQYF. V usage is TRBV2 and J usage is TRBJ2-7; D uncertain. CDR1 SNHLY and CDR2 FYNNEI come from the germline V gene. V dropped 3 bases and J dropped 5 bases, with 14 bases sitting between them. The CDR3 is 14 residues long.